The 12 T cell receptor beta chains reported below all come from one sample, sequenced in a study of PD-1 blockade in mismatch repair-deficient tumors. Some clones are missing from TCRdb's copy, which holds only in-frame ones; the method was immunoSEQ multiplex PCR. There are some 120,000 clones in the sample; about 88% occur only once, and 12% lies in the top ten. The source material was peripheral blood, sampled 70 to 73 weeks after starting pembrolizumab. Receptors originate from an adult with mismatch repair-deficient cancer.

This sequence joins TRBV5-4 and TRBJ2-3; a possible D gene is TRBD2 (6 bases). The CDR3 runs 12 residues. Trimming removed 3 bases at V and 4 bases at J, with 6 bases between. Germline lookup yields CDR1 SGHNT and CDR2 YYREEE (reference sequence). CDR3 amino acids: CASSWRADTQYF. CDR3 DNA: TGTGCCAGCAGCTGGAGGGCAGATACGCAGTATTTT. The full variable domain, with the rest looked up from reference TRBV5-4 and TRBJ2-3, is ETGVTQSPTHLIKTRGQQVTLRCSSQSGHNTVSWYQQALGQGPQFIFQYYREEENGRGNFPPRFSGLQFPNYSSELNVNALELDDSALYLCASSWRADTQYFGPGTRLTVL.

This clone occurred a few times. This chain joins TRBV29-1 and TRBJ2-3; D might be TRBD2 (6 bases). From germline, CDR1 is SQVTM and CDR2 ANQGSEA. V was pared by 3 bases and J by 3 bases, with 10 bases between. The CDR3 spans 13 residues. Here the CDR3 DNA reads TGCAGCGTTGAGAGGAGGGAGACAGATACGCAGTATTTT. It specifies CSVERRETDTQYF.

V and J are TRBV6-4 and TRBJ2-5, with D perhaps TRBD1 (6 bases). Germline CDR1 and CDR2: MRHNA and SNTAGT. The CDR3 consists of 14 residues. V was shortened by 7 bases and J by 1 base, with 13 bases between the two germline ends. CDR3 residues: CASNRQDSQETQYF. The CDR3 nucleotides read TGTGCCAGCAATCGACAGGACAGCCAAGAGACCCAGTACTTC.

The rearrangement links TRBV5-6 to TRBJ2-3; weak D call: TRBD1 (6 bases). Trimming left V 2 bases short and J 7 bases short, with 14 bases between. The CDR3 is made up of 14 amino acids. In germline, CDR1 is SGHDT, CDR2 YYEEEE. This chain's CDR3 is CASSFTGSGYTQYF. DNA for the CDR3: TGTGCCAGCAGCTTTACAGGGTCCGGGTATACGCAGTATTTT.

With regard to this clone: This same CDR3 is encoded by further DNA sequences in the sample. The chain is built from TRBV27 and TRBJ2-1, with TRBD2 identical over 7 bases. Per the germline V gene, CDR1 is MNHEY and CDR2 is SMNVEV (reference sequence). The CDR3 runs 15 residues. The trim removed 3 bases at V and 0 bases at J, leaving 2 bases unmatched. CDR3 coding DNA: TGTGCCAGCAGTTTTAGCGGGTCCTCCTACAATGAGCAGTTCTTC. As protein: CASSFSGSSYNEQFF.

The rearrangement joins TRBV7-2 to TRBJ2-5; possibly TRBD1 for D (5 bases). The germline V gene has CDR1 SGHTA and CDR2 FQGNSA. The CDR3 covers 13 residues. V was trimmed by 2 bases and J by 3 bases, leaving 7 bases between them. The CDR3 is CASSLKGEETQYF. The CDR3 nucleotides are TGTGCCAGCAGCTTAAAAGGGGAAGAGACCCAGTACTTC.

The sample holds one count of this clone. The rearrangement uses TRBV27 and TRBJ2-7, with 9 bases lining up with TRBD1. The length of the CDR3 is 17 residues. Germline V CDR1 and CDR2: MNHEY, SMNVEV (reference sequence). The J segment lost 3 bases and the V segment lost 4 bases, leaving 13 bases of the junction unmatched. CDR3 protein: CASSSLMPTGGFYEQYF. Here the CDR3 DNA reads TGTGCCAGCAGTTCACTTATGCCGACAGGGGGTTTCTACGAGCAGTACTTC.

The gene calls are TRBV7-9 and TRBJ1-5, with 7 bases that match TRBD1. Germline-derived CDR1 and CDR2 are SEHNR and FQNEAQ (reference sequence). The CDR3 consists of 14 residues. The J segment lost 6 bases and the V segment lost 4 bases, leaving 6 bases of the junction unmatched. The CDR3 nucleotides are TGTGCCAGCAGCTCAGGGGGTTCTGGTCAGCCCCAGCATTTT. It is translated as CASSSGGSGQPQHF. The full variable domain, its missing parts supplied by reference TRBV7-9 and TRBJ1-5, is DTGVSQNPRHKITKRGQNVTFRCDPISEHNRLYWYRQTLGQGPEFLTYFQNEAQLEKSRLLSDRFSAERPKGSFSTLEIQRTEQGDSAMYLCASSSGGSGQPQHFGDGTRLSIL.

V and J are TRBV28 and TRBJ2-1; TRBD2 matches 13 bases. This CDR3 spans 18 amino acids. The V gene end was trimmed by 3 bases and the J gene end by 9 bases; junction bases not matched to a gene: 14. Germline CDR1 and CDR2: MDHEN and SYDVKM. DNA for the CDR3: TGTGCCAGCAGTTTCGGGACTAGCGGGATTGATCTAGAGGGTGAGCAGTTCTTC. Translated, it gives CASSFGTSGIDLEGEQFF.

In this sample, this clone turned up once. This chain connects TRBV7-2 to TRBJ2-1, with a possible D match to TRBD2 (5 bases). The CDR3 consists of 14 residues. Germline assignment: CDR1 SGHTA and CDR2 FQGNSA. V dropped 4 bases and J dropped 6 bases, with 13 bases sitting between them. CDR3 in DNA: TGTGCCAGCAGCTCGGACTGGACCCGCAATGAGCAGTTCTTC. As protein: CASSSDWTRNEQFF. The whole variable domain, remainder taken from reference TRBV7-2 and TRBJ2-1, is GAGVSQSPSNKVTEKGKDVELRCDPISGHTALYWYRQSLGQGLEFLIYFQGNSAPDKSGLPSDRFSAERTGGSVSTLTIQRTQQEDSAVYLCASSSDWTRNEQFFGPGTRLTVL.

The gene calls are TRBV6-6 and TRBJ2-5, with 9 bases lining up with TRBD2. Germline lookup yields CDR1 MNHNY and CDR2 SVGAGI (reference sequence). The CDR3 is 14 residues long. V lost 2 bases to trimming and J lost 2 bases; unmatched junction nucleotides: 0. This chain's CDR3 is CASSYLAGQETQYF. CDR3 bases: TGTGCCAGCAGTTACCTAGCGGGACAAGAGACCCAGTACTTC.

This clone was observed once. The gene calls are TRBV20-1 and TRBJ2-2; D unclear. The CDR3 has 11 residues. Germline V gene sequence: CDR1 DFQATT, CDR2 SNEGSKA (reference sequence). V was cut by 4 bases and J by 6 bases, with 6 bases left in between. The CDR3 sequence is CSAKSSGELFF. CDR3 nucleotide sequence: TGCAGTGCTAAGAGTTCCGGGGAGCTGTTTTTT.